This T cell receptor beta chain is from a study of cytomegalovirus exposure and HLA in healthy donors (dated by TCRdb to about 2017). Some background on the complete study: An earlier analysis of about 560 of the donors reported 276 Gb of sequence data and approximately 120 million unique TCR beta sequences obtained from 150 million to 200 million T cells. An early release that covered more than 550 HLA-typed donors contained around 300 gigabases of sequencing data and tens of millions of unique TCR sequences. The genetic ancestry cluster associated with self-reported Caucasian donors included about four fifths of the roughly 390 genotyped donors. The study was designed to test whether signatures of past pathogen exposure could be identified by cataloging public T cell receptors. The study profiled the T cell repertoires of hundreds of subjects by immunosequencing and related them to cytomegalovirus serostatus. In addition to the first cohort of 666 subjects, a separate validation cohort of 120 different subjects was used. High-throughput TCR immunosequencing, statistical association of individual TCRs with disease status, and machine learning were combined to predict cytomegalovirus infection status. In a later analysis, previously published TCR beta repertoires from fewer than 750 donors were re-analyzed and high-resolution HLA genotyping was added so that TCR occurrence patterns could be studied. The later analysis used no new phenotypic data to find candidate immune exposures, relying instead on TCR beta sequences and their occurrence across donors. In an earlier analysis of roughly 600 of the donors, high-throughput TCR beta sequencing was used to judge whether each TCR beta V gene segment behaved as functional or pseudogenic. Donor age, sex, ethnicity and CMV serostatus were compiled together with the repertoire data. A later genetic analysis used genome-wide SNP genotypes for about 65% of the roughly 700 donors, treating that subset as a discovery cohort. Every discovery cohort repertoire had been produced on one sequencing platform. Class I and class II HLA loci were covered by the typing at four-digit resolution. The number of donors typed differed by locus, with about 620-630 for A, B, C, DRB1 and DQB1, roughly 520 for DQA1, approximately 580 for DPA1, and approximately 470 for DPB1. Four or five DR-DQ haplotypes were handled as single units for association and clustering because linkage in the cohort was strong. Across about 370 genotyped donors of the cohort, an average of approximately 240,000 unique TCR beta nucleotide sequences per donor were sequenced, and roughly 20% of those sequences were non-productive. General study outcomes and caveats: A later genetic analysis associated a missense DCLRE1C variant with V-gene and J-gene trimming of TCR beta chains, and an independent cohort replicated the association. In a later analysis, the rate of TCR association differed among HLA loci, with DRB1 alleles having the most associated TCRs and HLA-C alleles having the fewest. According to a later genetic analysis, donors in an Asian-associated ancestry cluster had fewer N-insertions in productive TCRs than the approximately 700-donor mean. Sequencing depth was assumed to be roughly uniform across donors in the presence/absence analyses, though that assumption may not hold. Linkage disequilibrium might explain the correlated functional status among segregating V segments, but an unknown experimental factor could not be excluded. A further reported finding was that TCR beta sequences accurately predicted the HLA-A and HLA-B alleles for most subjects in the first cohort. In this cohort, only TCR beta chains were sequenced, and detectable features were limited by the absence of alpha or paired-chain data. Assigning TCR associations to individual alleles was difficult when HLA alleles, especially DR and DQ, strongly co-occurred. In a later analysis, 15,000 to 20,000 TCR beta sequences were associated with specific HLA alleles at a false discovery rate of 0.05. The classifier was reported to diagnose cytomegalovirus status with high specificity and sensitivity in both the original and validation cohorts. About 17 rarely observed V segments, including chromosome 9 orphons, were excluded from the earlier analysis of some 590 of the donors because counts were too low. In the study, around 160 TCR beta chains were listed as associated with cytomegalovirus. Broadly in line with IMGT annotations, most TCR beta V segments showed up in productive rearrangements about 87% or about 30% of the time in an earlier analysis of 587 of the donors. Most CMV-associated TCR beta chains appeared to be HLA-restricted in a later analysis, and the HLA associations seemed to be driven largely by CMV exposure. A group of highly shared sequence variants was considered likely to be a technical artifact of the sequencing pipeline. In vitro tests confirmed that a few of the cytomegalovirus-associated TCR beta chains recognize cytomegalovirus antigens. Because some donors lacked HLA typing at each locus, the association tests relied only on the typed subset. According to a later analysis, parvovirus B19, influenza, CMV and Epstein-Barr virus appeared linked to several top co-occurrence clusters. While some public TCRs were present in many individuals, most TCR sequences turned up only very rarely across donors. In a later analysis, HLA-associated TCR beta chains were found to be more clonally expanded and to have lower generation probabilities than equally common non-associated chains. For the cohort, immune exposure information was limited to CMV serostatus. The authors suggested that the approach could potentially be extended to other disease states and immunological phenotypes.

The library was generated by the immunoSEQ multiplex PCR assay. For the multiplex PCR, a mixture combining 60 forward primers for TCR Vbeta segments and 13 reverse primers for TCR Jbeta segments was used. The CDR3 region of rearranged TCR beta genes was amplified from genomic DNA with a multiplex PCR assay. The Illumina HiSeq System was used to sequence the amplified TCR beta libraries as 87-base-pair reads. Concerning the study's data processing: In a later analysis, 77 million or so unique TCR beta chains were counted across the approximately 620 repertoires, and about 9.9 million of these chains were shared by at least two donors. Raw reads were error-corrected and collapsed into unique sequences by a nearest-neighbor algorithm in which closely related sequences were merged to remove PCR and sequencing errors. CDR3 sequences were aligned to IMGT reference sequences to assign V, D and J gene segments. For a sequence to be retained, a match of at least six nucleotides to both a V gene segment and a J gene segment was required. Rearrangements were classified as productive when the CDR3 lacked stop codons and remained in frame with V and J, and all other rearrangements were classified as non-productive. Following IMGT convention, CDR3 was defined as the stretch from the second conserved V-encoded cysteine up to the conserved J-encoded phenylalanine. The earlier analysis of about 610 of the donors excluded any sequence lacking an unambiguous match to a single V gene segment. In an earlier analysis of several hundred of the donors, V segments were called functional above 56.7% productive rearrangements and were called segregating when the between-donor standard deviation exceeded 5%. A statistical classification framework was built to diagnose cytomegalovirus status from the catalog of TCR beta chain sequences. V and J gene assignment, in a later analysis, came from comparing TCR nucleotide sequences with IMGT/GENE-DB human TR gene sequences. Using the TCRdist pipeline, a later analysis assigned CDR3 sequences along with most-parsimonious VDJ recombination scenarios. In a later analysis, each TCR beta chain was defined by its CDR3 amino acid sequence together with its V-gene family, and reads lacking a unique V-gene family were excluded. To address suspected cross-contamination and a sequencing artifact, a later analysis removed 592 highly shared, low-generation-probability nucleotide sequences. In a later analysis, a clonal expansion index was calculated for each public chain from normalized within-repertoire ranks of inferred template counts. In a later analysis, generation probabilities were computed using a VDJ recombination model fitted to out-of-frame rearrangements, and the results were checked against IGoR. A later analysis scored TCR-TCR, TCR-HLA and TCR-CMV co-occurrence with hypergeometric tests, applying a repertoire-size bias correction to TCR pairs. A later analysis estimated false discovery rates by permuting HLA or CMV assignments 20 times. In a later analysis, co-occurring TCRs were grouped with DBSCAN, and TCRdist sequence similarity was added when clustering was performed within HLA-allele-positive subsets. Repertoires with fewer than 30,000 or more than 120,000 public chains were left out of co-occurrence clustering, as were four to six repertoires with anomalous nucleotide sharing. Entries here come from immuneACCESS through TCRdb and include only in-frame sequences with V and J called. Some clones fail to appear in such tables; in the studies checked, an unresolved V gene covers under half of the shortfall, and the cause of the remainder is unknown. V and J calls and clone size are given by that table; D and trimming were obtained from the DNA. A total of 200,000 or so clones appear in this sample, about 80% of them only once. 1.4% of the sample is in the top ten clones.

In its sample, this clone was seen a few times. What antigen it recognizes has not been identified. Per-base quality was not reported, and no clone a single base away is much larger than it. The cohort comprised some 700 healthy bone marrow donors. At the time of sampling, all cohort members were nominally healthy, though unrecorded immune exposures were likely present. The donor tested CMV seronegative and was one of the 352 seronegative cohort members. A peripheral blood sample was provided by each donor, and peripheral blood mononuclear cells were used for TCR beta sequencing. Genomic DNA extraction from the blood cell samples was performed with the Qiagen DNeasy Blood Extraction Kit. This sequence was found in a girl between 5 and 17 years old in good health and CMV-seronegative. The material sequenced was PBMCs.

Read as DNA, the sequence is TGTGCCAGCAGTACGGACAGGGGCCTCCGCAACGAGCAGTACTTC. Translated, it reads CASSTDRGLRNEQYF. This chain is built from TRBV6-5 and TRBJ2-7, with 9 bases in between that match TRBD1. Ends trimmed: V by 5 bases, J by 5 bases; bases unmatched to a gene: 10. The CDR3 starts with the cysteine, ends with the phenylalanine, and has 15 residues. Only the CDR3 region is kept as DNA, spanning 45 bases read in frame from base 1. The germline V gene sets CDR1 to MNHEY and CDR2 to SVGAGI.